The 21 T cell receptor beta chains presented below share a single source sample, sequenced in a study of hypomethylating agent response in myelodysplastic syndrome. TCRdb's copy holds only in-frame clones and misses some; the assay was immunoSEQ multiplex PCR. In the table there are several thousand clones, about nine tenths of which are singletons. The sample in question was bone marrow, obtained before or after starting hypomethylating agent treatment for myelodysplastic syndrome (not recorded which). Receptors were obtained from a human donor with myelodysplastic syndrome.

The chain is built from TRBV18 and TRBJ2-5; 7 bases are a match to TRBD1. The CDR3 is 15 residues long. CDR1 is KGHSH, CDR2 LQKENI, per germline. After removal of 3 bases from V and 4 bases from J, the junction contained 8 bases not matched to a gene. CDR3 region: CASSPQTGARETQYF. The CDR3 DNA reads TGTGCCAGCTCACCGCAAACAGGGGCTCGAGAGACCCAGTACTTC.

This chain joins TRBV7-6 and TRBJ2-5; D ambiguous. CDR1 is SGHVS, CDR2 FNYEAQ, per germline. CDR3 length equals 13 residues. The V end was cut by 6 bases, the J end by 4 bases, with 12 bases between. The CDR3, as DNA: TGTGCCAGCAGTCGGCGGCCCCCAGAGACCCAGTACTTC. This sequence encodes CASSRRPPETQYF.

This chain connects TRBV7-9 to TRBJ1-2; D unclear. Germline values: CDR1 SEHNR, CDR2 FQNEAQ (reference sequence). The CDR3 sequence is 16 residues long. Trimming took off 0 bases at V and 8 bases at J, with 19 bases between the two ends. CDR3 sequence: CASSLAHEIVLRGYTF. As DNA, the CDR3 is TGTGCCAGCAGCTTAGCCCACGAGATTGTGTTGAGAGGCTACACCTTC.

V is TRBV5-1 and J is TRBJ2-5, with unresolved D. V was trimmed by 0 bases and J by 2 bases, leaving 11 bases between them. The V gene's germline CDR1 is SGHRS and CDR2 YFSETQ. The CDR3 covers 15 residues. This CDR3 is CASSLVGQIQETQYF. In nucleotides, the CDR3 is TGCGCCAGCAGCTTGGTCGGGCAGATTCAAGAGACCCAGTACTTC.

The V gene is TRBV30, the J gene TRBJ1-2, with 9 bases matching TRBD1. Germline V gene data show CDR1 as GTSNPN and CDR2 as SVGIG (reference sequence). The V and J ends lost 3 bases and 8 bases, in that order; junction bases with no gene match: 7. The CDR3 covers 13 residues. The CDR3 region is CAWSARTGDGYTF. The CDR3 DNA is TGTGCCTGGAGCGCACGGACAGGGGACGGCTACACCTTC.

The chain uses TRBV27 and TRBJ1-2; weak D call: TRBD1 (5 bases). CDR3 length: 14 amino acids. The V gene lost 6 bases and the J gene lost 4 bases, with 15 bases spanning the gap. CDR1 MNHEY and CDR2 SMNVEV come from the germline V gene (reference sequence). The CDR3 spells CASRPTGTGYGYTF. The CDR3 region has the DNA TGTGCCAGCAGACCAACCGGGACGGGCTATGGCTACACCTTC.

The chain links TRBV19 to TRBJ2-3; 14 bases map to TRBD2. The CDR3 contains 15 residues. Germline loops: CDR1 LNHDA, CDR2 SQIVND (reference sequence). After removal of 9 bases from V and 4 bases from J, the junction contained 6 bases not matched to a gene. CDR3 in DNA: TGTGCCAGCACCAGACTAGCGGGGGGGGCAGATACGCAGTATTTT. As protein: CASTRLAGGADTQYF.

The genes are TRBV7-7 and TRBJ2-3, with 9 bases identical to TRBD1. Germline V gene lookup returns CDR1 SSHAT and CDR2 FNYEAQ (reference sequence). CDR3 length: 15 residues. Germline trimming cut 1 base from V and 3 bases from J; bases unmatched to any gene: 2. This CDR3 reads CASSLGGTGTDTQYF. CDR3 DNA sequence: TGTGCCAGCAGCTTAGGTGGGACAGGGACAGATACGCAGTATTTT.

The chain employs TRBV4-1 and TRBJ2-2; D is perhaps TRBD1 (5 bases). Germline CDR1 is MGHRA and CDR2 is YSYEKL. Trimming shortened V by 2 bases and J by 7 bases, and 8 bases separated the two germline ends. The CDR3 length is 13 residues. The CDR3 bases are TGCGCCAGCAGCCAAAGGGGTTTCGGGGAGCTGTTTTTT. Residues: CASSQRGFGELFF.

The rearrangement uses TRBV6-5 and TRBJ1-1; D is unresolved. The germline CDR1 and CDR2 sequences are MNHEY and SVGAGI. V shed 0 bases and J shed 4 bases, with 6 bases lying between them. This CDR3 has 13 residues. CDR3 DNA sequence: TGTGCCAGCAGTTACTCAAGAAGCACTGAAGCTTTCTTT. It encodes CASSYSRSTEAFF.

This sequence joins TRBV7-2 and TRBJ1-5; D is uncertain. The V and J ends lost 2 bases and 3 bases respectively, with 8 bases between them. CDR1 and CDR2 from the germline V gene are SGHTA and FQGNSA. The length of the CDR3 is 14 residues. The CDR3 nucleotides are TGTGCCAGCAGCTTAATGGGTACCAATCAGCCCCAGCATTTT. Its translation: CASSLMGTNQPQHF.

This sequence joins TRBV4-3 and TRBJ2-5; tentative D call: TRBD2 (6 bases). From germline, CDR1 is LGHNA and CDR2 YSLEER. CDR3 length: 13 amino acids. V was pared by 3 bases and J by 5 bases, with 10 bases between. The CDR3, as DNA: TGCGCCAGCAGCCAGGGGGGTCCGGAGACCCAGTACTTC. Protein: CASSQGGPETQYF.

The rearrangement joins TRBV28 to TRBJ2-2, with TRBD2 matching over 10 bases. The CDR3 is made up of 20 amino acids. Germline CDR1 MDHEN, CDR2 SYDVKM. Trimming took 2 bases from V and 3 from J; bases not matched to a gene: 15. The CDR3 region is CASSLRLSLAGAADTGELFF. The DNA for the CDR3 is TGTGCCAGCAGTTTAAGGTTATCGCTAGCGGGGGCGGCTGACACCGGGGAGCTGTTTTTT.

This clone was observed once. V is TRBV6-1 and J is TRBJ2-7; either TRBD1 or TRBD2 may supply D (5 bases each). Trimming shortened V by 6 bases and J by 4 bases, and 13 bases separated the two germline ends. The CDR3 contains 13 residues. Germline CDR1 and CDR2: MNHNS and SASEGT. The CDR3, as DNA: TGTGCCAGCAGCTCGGAGAGGGGTTACGAGCAGTACTTC. Translation: CASSSERGYEQYF.

CDR3 coding DNA: TGTGCCAGCCGGGACAGCGGCACTGATGAAAAACTGTTTTTT. This encodes CASRDSGTDEKLFF. V gene TRBV2 combines with J gene TRBJ1-4; 7 bases are shared with TRBD1. Germline-derived CDR1 and CDR2 are SNHLY and FYNNEI. The CDR3 loop spans 14 amino acids. V trimming: 8 bases; J trimming: 6 bases; junction bases outside the gene matches: 9.

The chain has TRBV6-1 and TRBJ1-1; no clear D gene. V lost 1 base and J 5 bases, leaving 20 bases between the germline ends. Germline lookup yields CDR1 MNHNS and CDR2 SASEGT. The CDR3 extends over 17 amino acids. CDR3 residues: CASSEGAWSVFRTEAFF. DNA for the CDR3: TGTGCCAGCAGTGAAGGGGCGTGGTCGGTATTTAGGACTGAAGCTTTCTTT.

The chain links TRBV19 to TRBJ1-2; D remains unclear. The CDR3 has 15 amino acids. V was cut by 0 bases and J by 4 bases, with 12 bases left in between. Germline lookup yields CDR1 LNHDA and CDR2 SQIVND (reference sequence). CDR3 in amino acids: CASSIDRTETYGYTF. The CDR3, as DNA: TGTGCCAGTAGTATAGATCGAACAGAAACCTATGGCTACACCTTC.

V and J are TRBV6-6 and TRBJ2-3; TRBD1 matches 7 bases. CDR1 is MNHNY, CDR2 SVGAGI, per germline (reference sequence). V dropped 8 bases and J dropped 6; count of bases not matched to a gene: 11. CDR3 length: 14 amino acids. The CDR3 reads CASARQGSEDTQYF. Written as DNA, the CDR3 is TGTGCCAGCGCCCGACAGGGTTCAGAGGATACGCAGTATTTT.

The V call is TRBV4-1, the J call TRBJ2-3, with D tentatively TRBD1 (6 bases). The CDR3 runs to 17 residues. Trimming removed 0 bases from V and 5 bases from J, with 18 bases in between. Germline V CDR1 and CDR2: MGHRA, YSYEKL. CDR3 nucleotide sequence: TGCGCCAGCAGCCAAGAACCCGGGACACATGGGGAAGATACGCAGTATTTT. Its translation: CASSQEPGTHGEDTQYF.

Here the CDR3 reads CASSLIGSHNEQFF. CDR3 sequence (DNA): TGTGCCAGCAGCTTGATTGGATCCCACAATGAGCAGTTCTTC. V is TRBV5-5 and J is TRBJ2-1, with D unclear. The CDR3 is 14 amino acids. Germline V gives CDR1 SGHKS, CDR2 YYEKEE (reference sequence). V gave up 1 base and J gave up 5 bases, with 10 bases separating them.

The chain is built from TRBV2 and TRBJ2-7; maybe TRBD1 (6 bases). The germline gives CDR1 SNHLY, CDR2 FYNNEI. V lost 6 bases and J lost 5, with 14 bases in between. The CDR3 length is 13 residues. CDR3 in DNA: TGTGCCAGCAGCGGGGACAATCAGAACGAGCAGTACGTC. Its translation is CASSGDNQNEQYV.